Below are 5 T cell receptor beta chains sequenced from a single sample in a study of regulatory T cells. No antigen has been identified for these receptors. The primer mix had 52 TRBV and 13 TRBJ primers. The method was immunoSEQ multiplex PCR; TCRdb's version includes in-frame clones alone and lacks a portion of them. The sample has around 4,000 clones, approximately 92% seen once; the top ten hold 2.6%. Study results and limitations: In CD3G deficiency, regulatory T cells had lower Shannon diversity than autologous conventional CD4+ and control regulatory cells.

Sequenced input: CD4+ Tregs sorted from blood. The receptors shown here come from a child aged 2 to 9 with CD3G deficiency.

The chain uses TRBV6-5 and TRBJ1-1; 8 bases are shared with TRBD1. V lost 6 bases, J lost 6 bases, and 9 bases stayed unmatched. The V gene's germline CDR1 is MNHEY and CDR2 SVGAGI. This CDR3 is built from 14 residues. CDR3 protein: CASRPRTGNPEAFF. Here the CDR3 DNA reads TGTGCCAGCAGGCCCAGGACAGGGAATCCTGAAGCTTTCTTT.

Written as DNA, the CDR3 is TGTGCCAGCAGCCCTACCACAGATACGCAGTATTTT. Translation: CASSPTTDTQYF. This chain joins TRBV28 and TRBJ2-3, with D hard to call. The CDR3 runs 12 residues. The germline V and J ends were trimmed by 6 bases and 2 bases, with 6 bases remaining between them. The V gene's germline CDR1 is MDHEN and CDR2 SYDVKM.

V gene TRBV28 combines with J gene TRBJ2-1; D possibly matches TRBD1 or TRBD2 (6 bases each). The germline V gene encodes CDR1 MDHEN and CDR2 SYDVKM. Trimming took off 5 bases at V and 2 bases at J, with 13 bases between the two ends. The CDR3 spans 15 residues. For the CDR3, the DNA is TGTGCCAGCAGTCGGGGGCTAGGGCCCTACAATGAGCAGTTCTTC. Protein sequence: CASSRGLGPYNEQFF. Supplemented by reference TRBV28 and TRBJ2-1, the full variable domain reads DVKVTQSSRYLVKRTGEKVFLECVQDMDHENMFWYRQDPGLGLRLIYFSYDVKMKEKGDIPEGYSVSREKKERFSLILESASTNQTSMYLCASSRGLGPYNEQFFGPGTRLTVL.

The CDR3 loop is CASSPVGGRGNYGYTF. In DNA, the CDR3 is TGTGCCAGCAGTCCTGTGGGAGGCAGGGGGAACTATGGCTACACCTTC. The chain employs TRBV28 and TRBJ1-2, with TRBD1 matching over 7 bases. The CDR3 totals 16 residues. Germline CDR1 reads MDHEN; CDR2 reads SYDVKM. Trimming at V came to 5 bases and at J to 2 bases, leaving 11 bases not matched to a gene.

The CDR3 sequence: CASSTGDTEAFF. Written as DNA, the CDR3 is TGTGCCAGTTCGACGGGGGACACTGAAGCTTTCTTT. The genes are TRBV28 and TRBJ1-1; tentatively, D is TRBD1 (5 bases). V shed 9 bases and J shed 3 bases, with 11 bases lying between them. CDR1 is MDHEN, CDR2 SYDVKM, per germline. CDR3 length: 12 residues.